This TCR beta chain comes out of a study of cytomegalovirus exposure and HLA in healthy donors (dated by TCRdb to the late 2010s). For the study in its entirety: An earlier analysis of several hundred of the donors reported approximately 270 Gb of sequence data and approximately 110 million unique TCR beta sequences from about 200 million T cells. HLA typing included class I and class II loci at four-digit resolution. Of the 300 to 500 genotyped donors, 65% to 90% were placed in the genetic ancestry cluster associated with self-reported Caucasian donors. The number of typed donors differed by locus: roughly 629-640 for A, B, C, DRB1 and DQB1; 522 for DQA1; 606 for DPA1; and about 470 for DPB1. An early release that covered more than 550 HLA-typed donors contained approximately 320 gigabases of sequencing data and tens of millions of unique TCR sequences. Donor age, sex, ethnicity and CMV serostatus were compiled together with the repertoire data. Rather than using new phenotypic data, the later analysis identified candidate immune exposures from TCR beta sequences and from how often those sequences occurred across donors. Every repertoire in the discovery cohort had been generated on one and the same sequencing platform. The study aimed to test whether cataloging public T cell receptors could reveal signatures of past pathogen exposure. A later analysis re-examined previously published TCR beta repertoires from about 700 donors and added high-resolution HLA genotyping to investigate patterns of TCR occurrence. Using immunosequencing, the study profiled T cell repertoires from approximately 700 subjects and related those repertoires to cytomegalovirus serostatus. Among some 400 genotyped donors of the cohort, an average of about 240,000 unique TCR beta nucleotide sequences was sequenced per donor, of which approximately 19% were non-productive. A later genetic analysis used genome-wide SNP genotypes for about 65% of the 666 donors, treating that subset as a discovery cohort. Along with the roughly 700-subject first cohort, a separate validation cohort of over a hundred different subjects was used. To decide whether each TCR beta V gene segment behaved as functional or pseudogenic, an earlier analysis of 587 of the donors relied on high-throughput TCR beta sequencing. To predict cytomegalovirus infection status, the study brought together high-throughput TCR immunosequencing, statistical association of individual TCRs with disease status, and machine learning. Because of strong linkage in the cohort, 4 to 6 DR-DQ haplotypes were treated as single units for association and clustering.

CDR1 and CDR2 are read off the germline V gene as MNHNS and SASEGT. The CDR3 numbers 12 residues from cysteine through phenylalanine. The sequence is cut down to CDR3 DNA, 36 bases in frame from base 1. V lost 10 bases and J lost 0 bases; the stretch between them is 10 bases long. The cohort comprised approximately 700 healthy bone marrow donors. All cohort members were sampled while nominally healthy, although unrecorded immune exposures were likely present. The donor tested CMV seronegative and was one of the 352 seronegative cohort members. Every donor gave a peripheral blood sample, and the peripheral blood mononuclear cells from that sample were used for TCR beta sequencing. Genomic DNA was extracted from the blood cell samples with the Qiagen DNeasy Blood Extraction Kit. As regards this clone: The antigen this receptor binds is unknown. No base qualities exist here, and no much larger clone lies one base off it.

Results the study describes overall, beyond this receptor: According to a later genetic analysis, donors in an Asian-associated ancestry cluster had fewer N-insertions in productive TCRs than the roughly 700-donor mean. Across donors, most TCR sequences were observed very rarely, whereas some public TCRs were present in many individuals. Approximately 16 rarely observed V segments, including chromosome 9 orphons, were excluded from the earlier analysis of several hundred of the donors because counts were too low. It was suggested by the authors that the approach could potentially be generalized to other disease states and immunological phenotypes. The classifier was reported to diagnose cytomegalovirus status with high specificity and sensitivity in both the original and validation cohorts. This cohort had only TCR beta chains sequenced, and the lack of alpha or paired-chain data limited which features could be detected. A later analysis found that most CMV-associated TCR beta chains appeared HLA-restricted, with HLA associations seemingly driven largely by CMV exposure. A later analysis reported that several top co-occurrence clusters appeared linked to parvovirus B19, influenza, CMV and Epstein-Barr virus. A further reported finding was that TCR beta sequences accurately predicted the HLA-A and HLA-B alleles for most subjects in the first cohort. Roughly uniform sequencing depth across donors was assumed in presence/absence analyses, although this assumption may not hold. A total of 150 to 200 TCR beta chains were listed by the study as associated with cytomegalovirus. A group of highly shared sequence variants was considered likely to be a technical artifact of the sequencing pipeline. In a later analysis, the rate of TCR association differed among HLA loci, with DRB1 alleles having the most associated TCRs and HLA-C alleles having the fewest. Because some donors lacked HLA typing at each locus, the association tests relied only on the typed subset. V-gene and J-gene trimming of TCR beta chains was associated with a missense DCLRE1C variant in a later genetic analysis, and the association was replicated in an independent cohort. An earlier analysis of several hundred of the donors showed that most TCR beta V segments appeared in productive rearrangements either about 90% or about 30% of the time, which broadly matched IMGT annotations. Because the 87-base-pair reads could not distinguish some IMGT-functional V segments, including TRBV6-2 and TRBV6-3, those segments were excluded. In a later analysis, HLA-associated TCR beta chains showed more clonal expansion and lower generation probabilities than non-associated chains that were equally common. Three of the identified cytomegalovirus-associated TCR beta chains were confirmed in vitro to be specific for cytomegalovirus antigens. A later analysis associated 15,000 to 20,000 TCR beta sequences with specific HLA alleles at a false discovery rate of 0.05. Correlated functional status among segregating V segments might be attributable to linkage disequilibrium, but an unknown experimental factor could not be ruled out. When HLA alleles, especially DR and DQ, strongly co-occurred, attributing TCR associations to individual alleles was difficult. The only immune exposure information available for the cohort was CMV serostatus.

The method behind the library was the immunoSEQ multiplex PCR assay. For the multiplex PCR, a mixture combining 60 forward primers for TCR Vbeta segments and 13 reverse primers for TCR Jbeta segments was used. The CDR3 region of rearranged TCR beta genes was amplified from genomic DNA with a multiplex PCR assay. The amplified TCR beta libraries were sequenced on the Illumina HiSeq System as 87-base-pair reads. The published analysis was carried out like this. A later analysis tallied around 82 million unique TCR beta chains across the 640 or so repertoires, and around 9.9 million of those chains were shared by two or more donors. To remove PCR and sequencing errors, raw reads were error-corrected and collapsed into unique sequences using a nearest-neighbor algorithm that merged closely related sequences. CDR3 sequences were aligned to IMGT reference sequences to assign V, D and J gene segments. For a sequence to be retained, a match of at least six nucleotides was required to both a V gene segment and a J gene segment. A rearrangement counted as productive if the CDR3 had no stop codons and remained in frame with V and J, and every other rearrangement counted as non-productive. CDR3 was defined according to IMGT convention as the region running from the second conserved V-encoded cysteine to the conserved J-encoded phenylalanine. Sequences without an unambiguous match to a single V gene segment were excluded from the earlier analysis of several hundred of the donors. In an earlier analysis of more than 500 of the donors, a V segment was called functional when productive rearrangements were above 56.7%, and segregating when the standard deviation between donors exceeded 5%. To diagnose cytomegalovirus status from the catalog of TCR beta chain sequences, a statistical classification framework was built. A later analysis assigned V and J genes by comparing TCR nucleotide sequences with IMGT/GENE-DB human TR gene sequences. The TCRdist pipeline was used in a later analysis to assign CDR3 sequences and most-parsimonious VDJ recombination scenarios. In a later analysis, each TCR beta chain was defined by its CDR3 amino acid sequence together with its V-gene family, and reads without a unique V-gene family were excluded. As a way to deal with suspected cross-contamination and a sequencing artifact, a later analysis dropped approximately 590 nucleotide sequences that were highly shared and had low generation probability. A later analysis calculated a clonal expansion index for each public chain from normalized within-repertoire ranks of inferred template counts. A later analysis computed generation probabilities with a VDJ recombination model fitted to out-of-frame rearrangements, and checked the results against IGoR. A later analysis scored TCR-TCR, TCR-HLA and TCR-CMV co-occurrence with hypergeometric tests, applying a repertoire-size bias correction to TCR pairs. False discovery rates were estimated in a later analysis by permuting HLA or CMV assignments 20 times. A later analysis grouped co-occurring TCRs with DBSCAN, adding TCRdist sequence similarity when clustering within HLA-allele-positive subsets. Repertoires with fewer than 30,000 or more than 120,000 public chains were left out of co-occurrence clustering, as were about five repertoires with anomalous nucleotide sharing. TCRdb obtained this table from immuneACCESS and retained in-frame rearrangements with V and J assigned. These tables miss some clones; where compared with another copy, unresolved V genes account for less than half of the shortfall, and the remainder is unexplained. V, J and clone size reflect that table, while D and trimming were determined from the DNA. This sample gives roughly 200,000 clones in total; around 77% of them show up just once. The top ten hold nearly 3% of the sample.

Sequenced input: PBMCs. This sequence uses TRBV6-1 and TRBJ2-7; no confident D gene assignment can be made. The clonotype comes from a woman in her thirties in good health and CMV-seronegative. The sequence in DNA is TGTGCCATCGAGGAGACCTCCTACGAGCAGTACTTC. Translated, this gives CAIEETSYEQYF.